The rows below give T cell receptor beta chains drawn from one sample of a study of control samples from healthy donors and cancer patients. Assay used: immunoSEQ multiplex PCR; TCRdb lists only in-frame clones, some missing. The sample shows fewer than 90,000 clones, around 94% of them seen only once. The specimen sequenced was blood. The source of these receptors is a middle-aged woman in good health. The CDR3 runs from the conserved cysteine through the conserved F or W. D genes are given only for firm matches. Size is omitted from some rows. Given values are once, few, many or a class for expanded clones.

clone size	V gene	J gene	D gene	CDR3 DNA	CDR3 protein
.	TRBV7-2	TRBJ1-3	.	TGTGCCAGCAGCTACCCCGGCTCTGGAAACACCATATATTTT	CASSYPGSGNTIYF
.	TRBV29-1	TRBJ2-2	TRBD1	TGCAGCGTTGAAGGGTGGGCGGACAGGGTAGACACCGGGGAGCTGTTTTTT	CSVEGWADRVDTGELFF
.	TRBV5-1	TRBJ2-1	.	TGCGCCAGCAGCTTGGACGGGGACCCTGGGGATGAGCAGTTCTTC	CASSLDGDPGDEQFF
.	TRBV12-3/TRBV12-4	TRBJ1-2	.	TGTGCCAGCAGTGCCGGGACACGCGATGGCTACACCTTC	CASSAGTRDGYTF
.	TRBV19	TRBJ1-2	.	TGTGCGACCCACTCCGGGGGAGACTATGGCTACACCTTC	CATHSGGDYGYTF
.	TRBV4-1	TRBJ2-2	.	TGCGCCAGTACCCGAGGGGGATTGAACACCGGGGAGCTGTTTTTT	CASTRGGLNTGELFF
.	TRBV4-2	TRBJ2-7	.	TGTGCCAGCAGCCAAGATGTGGCGCAGCAGTACTTC	CASSQDVAQQYF
.	TRBV4-3	TRBJ1-5	.	TGCGCCAGCAGCCAAGATTCAAGAATGAGCAATCAGCCCCAGCATTTT	CASSQDSRMSNQPQHF
.	TRBV4-1	TRBJ2-5	TRBD2	TGCGCCAGCAGTAAAATTCGGGGGGAAGAGACCCAGTACTTC	CASSKIRGEETQYF
.	TRBV6-5	TRBJ1-5	TRBD1	TGTGCCAGCAGTCAGGGGGCTTATCAGCCCCAGCATTTT	CASSQGAYQPQHF
.	TRBV12-3/TRBV12-4	TRBJ2-2	TRBD1	TGTGCTGGGACAGATGAAAACACCGGGGAGCTGTTTTTT	CAGTDENTGELFF
.	TRBV6-2/TRBV6-3	TRBJ1-2	TRBD1	TGTGCCAGCAGCGCTACAGGGGCCTCCTATGGCTACACCTTC	CASSATGASYGYTF
.	TRBV11-2	TRBJ1-2	.	TGTGCCAGCAGCCCGACGGCGGGCCGGGGCTACACCTTC	CASSPTAGRGYTF
.	TRBV9	TRBJ2-1	TRBD2	TGTGCCAGCAGCGTAGCGACGGGAGGGCCTTATGAGCAGTTCTTC	CASSVATGGPYEQFF
.	TRBV6-2/TRBV6-3	TRBJ1-1	.	TGTGCCAGCAGTTACCTAGGTGGGACTGAAGCTTTCTTT	CASSYLGGTEAFF
.	TRBV27	TRBJ2-5	.	TGTGCCAGCAGTTTAGGACATGGAGAGACCCAGTACTTC	CASSLGHGETQYF
.	TRBV24-1	TRBJ2-2	.	TGTGCCACCAGGGATACCCGGGACGGTAACACCGGGGAGCTGTTTTTT	CATRDTRDGNTGELFF
.	TRBV6-2/TRBV6-3	TRBJ1-2	.	TGTGCCAGCAGCCACCGGGACCACTATGGCTACACCTTC	CASSHRDHYGYTF
.	TRBV18	TRBJ1-1	.	TGTGCCAGCTCAGTCAGCCTGACAAGCATGAACACTGAAGCTTTCTTT	CASSVSLTSMNTEAFF
.	TRBV5-1	TRBJ2-7	TRBD1	TGCGCCAGCAGCTTACCGGGACAGGGGGCGGGGGAGCAGTACTTC	CASSLPGQGAGEQYF
.	TRBV30	TRBJ1-2	TRBD1	TGTGCCTGGAGTTTCACCGGGACAGGGGCTCATGTTGGCTACACCTTC	CAWSFTGTGAHVGYTF
.	TRBV5-1	TRBJ2-5	.	TGCGCCAGCAGCTTGTTGGGACGGACTGAAGAGACCCAGTACTTC	CASSLLGRTEETQYF
.	TRBV21-1	TRBJ2-1	.	TGTGCCAGCAGCAAACTAGCGGGGGGGTACAATGAGCAGTTCTTC	CASSKLAGGYNEQFF
.	TRBV9	TRBJ1-2	TRBD1	TGTGCCAGCAGCGAGGGACAGGGGGCCTATGGCTACACCTTC	CASSEGQGAYGYTF
once	TRBV12-3/TRBV12-4	TRBJ1-2	TRBD1	TGTGCCAGCAGTTTTGACAGGGGTAATGGCTACACCTTC	CASSFDRGNGYTF
.	TRBV9	TRBJ1-3	TRBD1	TGTGCCAGCAGCGCAGGGGGTTCTGGAAACACCATATATTTT	CASSAGGSGNTIYF
.	TRBV30	TRBJ1-6	.	TGTGCCTGGATCCGCCTGGACTCCCGGAATGATAATTCACCCCTCCACTTT	CAWIRLDSRNDNSPLHF
.	TRBV12-3/TRBV12-4	TRBJ1-3	.	TGTGCCAGCAGTTTAAGCTCTGGAAACACCATATATTTT	CASSLSSGNTIYF
.	TRBV7-2	TRBJ2-3	.	TGTGCCAGCAGCGAAACAGGGTATGTGACAGATACGCAGTATTTT	CASSETGYVTDTQYF
.	TRBV7-3	TRBJ1-1	TRBD1	TGTGCCAGCAGCTTACTAGGTGCCAGGGGGCGCGACACTGAAGCTTTCTTT	CASSLLGARGRDTEAFF
.	TRBV27	TRBJ2-5	.	TGTGCCAGCAGTTTTGGCCACCCCCAAGAGACCCAGTACTTC	CASSFGHPQETQYF
few	TRBV4-3	TRBJ2-2	.	TGCGCCAGCAGCCAAGTCTGGGAGAACACCGGGGAGCTGTTTTTT	CASSQVWENTGELFF
.	TRBV24-1	TRBJ2-5	.	TGTGCCACCAGTGACCAGGGGTTAGGGACCCAGTACTTC	CATSDQGLGTQYF
once	TRBV19	TRBJ1-5	.	TGTGCCAGTAGTATATCGGCAGGGATGGGCAATCAGCCCCAGCATTTT	CASSISAGMGNQPQHF
.	TRBV4-3	TRBJ1-3	.	TGCGCCAGCAGCCAAGATATTACCAGCTCTGGAAACACCATATATTTT	CASSQDITSSGNTIYF
.	TRBV6-6	TRBJ1-3	TRBD1	TGTGCCAGCAGTTACGGGACAGGGGGAAACACCATATATTTT	CASSYGTGGNTIYF
.	TRBV19	TRBJ2-1	.	TGTGCCAGTAGTATAAGTGGGGGCTCCTACAATGAGCAGTTCTTC	CASSISGGSYNEQFF
once	TRBV11-1	TRBJ1-1	.	TGTGCCAGCAGCTTATCAACCGGGATGAACACTGAAGCTTTCTTT	CASSLSTGMNTEAFF
.	TRBV7-8	TRBJ1-5	.	TGTGCCAGCAGCCTCGGGGTTTGGCAGCCCCAGCATTTT	CASSLGVWQPQHF
few	TRBV7-2	TRBJ2-2	TRBD2	TGTGCCAGCAGCTTATATGCGGGAGGGTCCGGGGAGCTGTTTTTT	CASSLYAGGSGELFF